This TCR beta chain appears in the sequencing data of a study of CD8+ T cells in alopecia areata. Study results and caveats: In scalp and blood, many expanded lesional clones persisted during tofacitinib.

V lost 4 bases and J lost 6, with 10 bases in between. CDR1 and CDR2 (germline): SGHDT, YYEEEE. This CDR3 has 12 amino acids. Noted treatment: oral pan-JAK inhibitor, 5-10 mg twice daily. Extracted from the samples, RNA was reverse transcribed into cDNA to serve as the sequencing template. Data came from immunoSEQ multiplex PCR; TCRdb stores just in-frame clones and leaves some out. In the table there are about 190,000 clones, less than 65% of which are singletons. Details on this clone: Its antigen is not identified.

The source of this sequence is a human donor with alopecia areata. The input for sequencing was CD4+ T cells sorted from blood, taken at week 24, from a patient treated with tofacitinib. The chain recombines TRBV5-6 with TRBJ1-1; D is undetermined. The CDR3 protein is CASSRRPAEAFF. Written as DNA, the CDR3 is TGTGCCAGCAGCCGGCGACCGGCTGAAGCTTTCTTT.